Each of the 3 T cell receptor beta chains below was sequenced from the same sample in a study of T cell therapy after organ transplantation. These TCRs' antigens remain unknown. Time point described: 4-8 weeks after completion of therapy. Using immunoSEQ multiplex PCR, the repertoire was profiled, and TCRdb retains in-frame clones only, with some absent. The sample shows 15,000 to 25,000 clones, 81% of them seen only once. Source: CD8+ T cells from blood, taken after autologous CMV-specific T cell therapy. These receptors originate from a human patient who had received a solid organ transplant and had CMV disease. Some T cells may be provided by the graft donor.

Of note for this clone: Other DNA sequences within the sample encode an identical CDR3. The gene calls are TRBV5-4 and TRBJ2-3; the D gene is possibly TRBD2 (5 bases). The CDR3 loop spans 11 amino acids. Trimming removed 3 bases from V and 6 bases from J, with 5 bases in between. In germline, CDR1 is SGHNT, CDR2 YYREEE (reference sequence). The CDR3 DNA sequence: TGTGCCAGCAGCTCGGGGGATACGCAGTATTTT. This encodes CASSSGDTQYF.

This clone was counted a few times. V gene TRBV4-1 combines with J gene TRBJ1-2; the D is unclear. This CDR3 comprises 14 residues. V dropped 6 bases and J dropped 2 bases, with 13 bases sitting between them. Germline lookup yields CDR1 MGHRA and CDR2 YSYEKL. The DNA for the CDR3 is TGCGCCAGCAGTACGACTGAGGTCAACTATGGCTACACCTTC. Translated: CASSTTEVNYGYTF.

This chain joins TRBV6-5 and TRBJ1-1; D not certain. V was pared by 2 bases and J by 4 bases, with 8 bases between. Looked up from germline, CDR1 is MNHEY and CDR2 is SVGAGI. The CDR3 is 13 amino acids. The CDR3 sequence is CASSYRAGTEAFF. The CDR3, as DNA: TGTGCCAGCAGTTACCGGGCGGGCACTGAAGCTTTCTTT.